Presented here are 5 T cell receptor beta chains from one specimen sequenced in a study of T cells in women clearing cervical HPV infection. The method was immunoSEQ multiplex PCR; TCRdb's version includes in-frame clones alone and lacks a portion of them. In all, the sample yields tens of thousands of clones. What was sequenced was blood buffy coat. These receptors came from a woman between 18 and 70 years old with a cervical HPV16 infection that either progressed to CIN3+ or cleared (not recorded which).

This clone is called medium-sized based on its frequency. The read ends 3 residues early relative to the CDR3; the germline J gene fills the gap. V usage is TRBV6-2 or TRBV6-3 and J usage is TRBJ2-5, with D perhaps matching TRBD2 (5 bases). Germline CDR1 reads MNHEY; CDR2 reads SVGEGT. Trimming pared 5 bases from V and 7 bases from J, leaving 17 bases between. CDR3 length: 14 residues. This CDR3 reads CASSPRTDLWTQYF. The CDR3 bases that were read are TGTGCCAGCAGTCCCCGGACTGACCTATGGACC.

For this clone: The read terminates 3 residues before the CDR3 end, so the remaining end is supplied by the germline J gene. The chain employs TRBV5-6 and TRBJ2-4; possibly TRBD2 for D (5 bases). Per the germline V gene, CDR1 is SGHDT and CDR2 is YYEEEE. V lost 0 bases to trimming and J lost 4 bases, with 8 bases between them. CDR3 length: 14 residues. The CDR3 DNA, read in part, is TGTGCCAGCAGCTTGGCGAGGGCAAAAAACATT. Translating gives CASSLARAKNI. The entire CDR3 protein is CASSLARAKNIQYF.

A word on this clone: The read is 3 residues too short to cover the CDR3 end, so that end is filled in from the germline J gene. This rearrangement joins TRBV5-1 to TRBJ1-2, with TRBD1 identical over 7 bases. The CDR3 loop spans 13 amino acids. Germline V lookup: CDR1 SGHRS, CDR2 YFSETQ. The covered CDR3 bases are TGCGCCAGCAGCTTGGCCCAGGGGGTCGGC. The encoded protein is CASSLAQGVG. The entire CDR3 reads CASSLAQGVGYTF.

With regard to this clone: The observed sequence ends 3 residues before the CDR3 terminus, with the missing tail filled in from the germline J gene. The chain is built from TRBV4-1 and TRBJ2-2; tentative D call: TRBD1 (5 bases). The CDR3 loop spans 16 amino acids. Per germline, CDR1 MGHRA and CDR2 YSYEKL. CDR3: CASSQGRAGMIQGLFF. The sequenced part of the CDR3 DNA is TGCGCCAGCAGCCAAGGAAGGGCAGGGATGATCCAAGGG.

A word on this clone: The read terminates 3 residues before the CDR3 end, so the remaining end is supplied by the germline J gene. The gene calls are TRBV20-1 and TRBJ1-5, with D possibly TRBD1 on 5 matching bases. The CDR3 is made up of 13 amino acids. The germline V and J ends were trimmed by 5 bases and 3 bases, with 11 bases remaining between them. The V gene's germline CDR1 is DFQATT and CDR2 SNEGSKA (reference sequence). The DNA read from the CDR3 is TGCAGTGCTCTCGACAGATACAATCAGCCC. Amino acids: CSALDRYNQP. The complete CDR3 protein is CSALDRYNQPQHF.